This TCR beta chain was observed in a study of T cells in tuberculosis. The CDR3 has 17 amino acids. Germline-derived CDR1 and CDR2 are GTSNPN and SVGIG (reference sequence). Trimming took off 1 base at V and 0 bases at J, with 17 bases between the two ends. This clone has a handful of counts. Study observations and caveats: The stringent gate may have excluded weak CD1B-GMM tetramer binders.

Thawed, overnight-rested PBMC were stained with GMM-loaded CD1B tetramer, viability dye and anti-CD3, then sorted. The CD1B tetramers carried C32 glucose monomycolate purified from Rhodococcus equi. Some clones are missing from TCRdb's copy, which holds only in-frame ones; the method was immunoSEQ multiplex PCR. The data contain 61,000 or so clones, 81% of them singletons. Sequenced material: CD1b-GMM tetramer-negative cells sorted from PBMCs. The receptor was isolated from an adult woman with latent tuberculosis. The chain recombines TRBV30 with TRBJ2-3, with D possibly being TRBD1 (5 bases). The CDR3 loop reads CAWSAPGILTSTDTQYF. The DNA for the CDR3 is TGTGCCTGGAGTGCCCCAGGGATCCTCACTAGCACAGATACGCAGTATTTT.